The TCR beta chain under discussion was sequenced for a study of blood T cell repertoires in COVID-19. The method was immunoSEQ multiplex PCR; TCRdb's version includes in-frame clones alone and lacks a portion of them. The repertoire holds some 200,000 clones, with 84% as singletons. Sequenced sample: peripheral blood. The clonotype comes from a woman aged 55-69 years who had recovered from COVID-19.

As DNA, the CDR3 is TGTGCCAGCAGCTCACCATTTACTACAGGGTCGGGCTACACCTTC. This gives the protein CASSSPFTTGSGYTF. The chain has TRBV5-4 and TRBJ1-2, with D perhaps TRBD1 (6 bases). The CDR3 consists of 15 residues. The ends were cut back, 3 bases at V and 8 bases at J, with 20 bases in the middle. Germline-derived CDR1 and CDR2 are SGHNT and YYREEE (reference sequence).